Sequencing of this TCR beta chain was carried out in a study of cytomegalovirus exposure and HLA in healthy donors. This clone appeared a few times. The target antigen is unknown. Study findings and constraints: Earlier analysis looked at TCR beta V segments, and most were productive about 87% or about 30% of the time. Roughly uniform depth of sequencing across donors was assumed in presence/absence analyses. Reports indicate that TCR beta sequences accurately predicted the HLA-A and HLA-B alleles of most subjects.

Trimming removed 8 bases from V and 10 bases from J; junction bases left unmatched: 9. Germline V CDR1 and CDR2: SQVTM, ANQGSEA. This CDR3 comprises 12 residues. Samples came from healthy bone marrow donors. 13 Jbeta primers and 60 Vbeta primers were used for the PCR. Data came from immunoSEQ multiplex PCR; TCRdb stores just in-frame clones and leaves some out. This table has approximately 100,000 clones, roughly 75% appearing once. The source material was PBMCs. This sequence joins TRBV29-1 and TRBJ2-1; TRBD2 matches 9 bases. This TCR derives from a woman in her late teens or twenties in good health and CMV-seropositive. Here the CDR3 reads CSQGGAGGEQFF. In DNA form, the CDR3 reads TGCAGCCAGGGAGGAGCGGGAGGAGAGCAGTTCTTC.